The sequence of this TCR beta chain was determined in a study of CD8 T cells in ankylosing spondylitis. Study-wide results and caveats: Seemingly distinctive of ankylosing spondylitis blood was a TCR beta motif formed by eight highly homologous variants. Relatively rare in peripheral blood, disease-linked clones were also CD8+. Enrichment of disease-linked clones was reportedly significant in matched ankylosing spondylitis synovial fluid.

Concerning this clonotype itself: The antigen remains unidentified.

The CDR3 runs to 16 residues. Germline V lookup: CDR1 SNHLY, CDR2 FYNNEI. The V end lost 8 bases, the J end lost 0 bases, and 14 bases lay between the germline ends. Generation of TCR beta libraries employed quantitative 5'-RACE incorporating molecular barcodes. TCRdb processed the 5' RACE reads anew with MiXCR; each CDR3 protein has one entry. Of about 330,000 distinct CDR3 sequences in the sample, less than 9.5% are singletons; the top ten hold approximately 14%. The TCR comes from a male donor with ankylosing spondylitis. The sequencing sample was made of blood, either unsorted or a sorted T cell fraction (not recorded which). V gene TRBV2 combines with J gene TRBJ2-6; D gene uncertain. The CDR3 is CASSRHLSSGANVLTF. CDR3 DNA: TGTGCCAGCTCTCGACACCTGAGCTCTGGGGCCAACGTCCTGACTTTC. Full variable domain (remainder filled in from reference TRBV2 and TRBJ2-6): EPEVTQTPSHQVTQMGQEVILRCVPISNHLYFYWYRQILGQKVEFLVSFYNNEISEKSEIFDDQFSVERPDGSNFTLKIRSTKLEDSAMYFCASSRHLSSGANVLTFGAGSRLTVL.